One sample yielded the 21 T cell receptor beta chains listed below, sequenced in a study of T cells in localized non-small cell lung cancer. Clones were sequenced by immunoSEQ multiplex PCR, and TCRdb holds only the in-frame ones, with some missing. The table lists approximately 61,000 clones, roughly 85% of them singletons. This sample comprised peripheral blood, obtained before any cancer treatment. The source of these receptors is a woman between 35 and 75 years old with stage I lung adenocarcinoma.

This chain joins TRBV7-6 and TRBJ2-1, with D maybe TRBD1 (5 bases). Germline values: CDR1 SGHVS, CDR2 FNYEAQ. The V end was cut by 1 base, the J end by 7 bases, with 14 bases between. The CDR3 sequence is 15 residues long. CDR3: CASSLVMGPWNEQFF. The CDR3 nucleotides are TGTGCCAGCAGCTTAGTGATGGGGCCCTGGAATGAGCAGTTCTTC.

This clone was detected once. This rearrangement joins TRBV9 to TRBJ2-1; 12 bases match TRBD2. V was pared by 4 bases and J by 1 base, with 3 bases of the junction left unmatched. From germline, CDR1 is SGDLS and CDR2 YYNGEE. The CDR3 is 16 amino acids. DNA for the CDR3: TGTGCCAGCAGCCCAACTAGCGGGGGGTCCTACAATGAGCAGTTCTTC. Its translation is CASSPTSGGSYNEQFF.

The chain couples TRBV25-1 to TRBJ2-5, with D uncertain. Germline V gene data show CDR1 as MGHDK and CDR2 as SYGVNS. The CDR3 contains 13 residues. V lost 8 bases, J lost 2 bases, and 12 bases lay in between. The CDR3 reads CASGVITQETQYF. Here the CDR3 DNA reads TGTGCCAGCGGGGTCATAACGCAAGAGACCCAGTACTTC.

The chain joins TRBV9 to TRBJ2-3; D is undetermined. Looked up from germline, CDR1 is SGDLS and CDR2 is YYNGEE. V dropped 2 bases and J dropped 2 bases, with 9 bases sitting between them. CDR3 length equals 14 residues. The CDR3 DNA sequence: TGTGCCAGCAGCGTCAGGCTCCTCACAGATACGCAGTATTTT. It specifies CASSVRLLTDTQYF.

The J gene is TRBJ2-5, the V gene TRBV11-2; D tentatively reads TRBD1 or TRBD2 (6 bases each). CDR3 length: 14 residues. Trimming pared 3 bases from V and 2 bases from J, leaving 10 bases between. From germline, CDR1 is SGHAT and CDR2 FQNNGV. CDR3 DNA: TGTGCCAGCAGCTTCGGGGGCCCACAAGAGACCCAGTACTTC. Residues: CASSFGGPQETQYF.

The V gene is TRBV19, the J gene TRBJ2-4; D gene unclear. The CDR3 contains 15 residues. Germline CDR1 LNHDA, CDR2 SQIVND (reference sequence). V dropped 1 base and J dropped 3 bases, with 10 bases sitting between them. CDR3 coding DNA: TGTGCCAGTAGTATAGCACGGTCCCACAAAAACATTCAGTACTTC. Protein sequence: CASSIARSHKNIQYF.

This chain joins TRBV9 and TRBJ1-3, with no clear D. V shed 4 bases and J shed 4 bases, with 9 bases lying between them. The CDR3 runs 13 residues. CDR1 SGDLS and CDR2 YYNGEE come from the germline V gene. The CDR3: CASSIGYGNTIYF. The CDR3, as DNA: TGTGCCAGCAGCATAGGGTACGGAAACACCATATATTTT. Looking up the rest from reference TRBV9 and TRBJ1-3 gives the full variable domain: DSGVTQTPKHLITATGQRVTLRCSPRSGDLSVYWYQQSLDQGLQFLIQYYNGEERAKGNILERFSAQQFPDLHSELNLSSLELGDSALYFCASSIGYGNTIYFGEGSWLTVV.

The DNA for the CDR3 is TGTGCCAGCAGCCCTCGGACAGGGGGAGGTTATGGCTACACCTTC. Residues: CASSPRTGGGYGYTF. J is TRBJ1-2 and V is TRBV6-5; TRBD1 aligns across 10 bases. This CDR3 spans 15 amino acids. Germline-derived CDR1 and CDR2 are MNHEY and SVGAGI. V lost 6 bases to trimming and J lost 5 bases; unmatched junction nucleotides: 9.

This clone was counted once. V usage is TRBV28 and J usage is TRBJ1-1, with D possibly being TRBD1 (5 bases). The V and J ends lost 3 bases and 2 bases respectively, with 10 bases between them. Germline V gene data show CDR1 as MDHEN and CDR2 as SYDVKM. The CDR3 totals 14 residues. The CDR3 loop is CASSFGRVNTEAFF. CDR3 bases: TGTGCCAGCAGTTTCGGCAGGGTTAACACTGAAGCTTTCTTT. Filled out from reference TRBV28 and TRBJ1-1, the complete variable domain reads DVKVTQSSRYLVKRTGEKVFLECVQDMDHENMFWYRQDPGLGLRLIYFSYDVKMKEKGDIPEGYSVSREKKERFSLILESASTNQTSMYLCASSFGRVNTEAFFGQGTRLTVV.

The chain couples TRBV19 to TRBJ2-5; TRBD2 aligns across 8 bases. Trimming took 8 bases from V and 4 from J; bases not matched to a gene: 6. The CDR3 extends over 13 amino acids. Germline V gene sequence: CDR1 LNHDA, CDR2 SQIVND (reference sequence). The CDR3 here is CASSGGASETQYF. Written as DNA, the CDR3 is TGTGCCAGTTCCGGGGGGGCCTCAGAGACCCAGTACTTC.

This clone occurred a few times. The J gene is TRBJ1-5, the V gene TRBV11-2, with D possibly matching TRBD1 (6 bases). Between the trimmed V and J ends, which lost 4 bases and 7 bases, there was a span of 11 bases. The CDR3 extends over 13 amino acids. Germline V lookup: CDR1 SGHAT, CDR2 FQNNGV. CDR3 coding DNA: TGTGCCAGCAGCTCCCAGAGGGGGCAGCCCCAGCATTTT. This translates into CASSSQRGQPQHF.

This clone was counted a few times. This chain connects TRBV9 to TRBJ1-2; possibly TRBD1 for D (5 bases). CDR1 and CDR2 (germline): SGDLS, YYNGEE. The CDR3 length is 12 residues. V dropped 7 bases and J dropped 8 bases, with 15 bases sitting between them. The CDR3 is CASGRGVSGYTF. CDR3 nucleotide sequence: TGTGCCAGCGGGAGGGGTGTGTCGGGCTACACCTTC.

This chain links TRBV7-2 with TRBJ2-7; 7 nucleotides agree with TRBD1. Germline CDR1 SGHTA, CDR2 FQGNSA. J was trimmed by 2 bases and V by 6 bases; bases with no gene match: 10. The length of the CDR3 is 15 residues. This CDR3 is CASRPRTGLTYEQYF. CDR3 sequence (DNA): TGTGCCAGCAGGCCCCGGACAGGTTTAACCTACGAGCAGTACTTC.

This clone was observed a few times. V is TRBV6-1 and J is TRBJ1-5; D not certain. V lost 8 bases to trimming and J lost 3 bases, with 11 bases between them. Germline V gene data show CDR1 as MNHNS and CDR2 as SASEGT. The CDR3 spans 13 residues. The CDR3 sequence is CASEVAPNQPQHF. Written as DNA, the CDR3 is TGTGCCAGCGAGGTGGCACCCAATCAGCCCCAGCATTTT.

CDR3 loop: CASSLTSYEAFF. DNA of the CDR3: TGTGCCAGCAGTTTGACCTCCTATGAAGCTTTCTTT. The genes are TRBV2 and TRBJ1-1; D is unresolved. Trimming removed 5 bases at V and 7 bases at J, with 11 bases between. The germline gives CDR1 SNHLY, CDR2 FYNNEI. The CDR3 is made up of 12 amino acids.

The table lists this clone with a few counts. CDR3 bases: TGTGCCAGCAGATACCGACTAGCGGGGGGGCATGAGCAGTTCTTC. Translation: CASRYRLAGGHEQFF. This rearrangement joins TRBV13 to TRBJ2-1; 14 positions agree with TRBD2. Germline CDR1 and CDR2: PRHDT and FYEKMQ (reference sequence). This CDR3 region has 15 residues. Unmatched junction bases numbered 6, after V lost 6 bases and J lost 8 bases.

V is TRBV30 and J is TRBJ1-1; 7 bases map to TRBD1. The germline V gene has CDR1 GTSNPN and CDR2 SVGIG (reference sequence). V lost 0 bases and J lost 0; bases outside the gene matches: 4. This CDR3 is 15 amino acids long. The CDR3: CAWSVKTGLNTEAFF. In DNA, the CDR3 is TGTGCCTGGAGTGTAAAGACAGGGCTGAACACTGAAGCTTTCTTT.

The chain uses TRBV6-5 and TRBJ1-1, with a possible D match to TRBD1 (6 bases). The CDR3 is made up of 15 amino acids. Germline loops: CDR1 MNHEY, CDR2 SVGAGI. With 7 bases removed from V and 0 bases from J, the gap between germline ends came to 15 bases. The CDR3 region has the DNA TGTGCCAGCAAGATAGTCCAGGGGTTGAACACTGAAGCTTTCTTT. It encodes CASKIVQGLNTEAFF.

The rearrangement links TRBV19 to TRBJ1-2; possibly TRBD1 for D (6 bases). Trimming took off 9 bases at V and 0 bases at J, with 17 bases between the two ends. Germline V gives CDR1 LNHDA, CDR2 SQIVND (reference sequence). The CDR3 loop spans 15 amino acids. CDR3 loop: CASGLLGGTNYGYTF. The DNA for the CDR3 is TGTGCCAGCGGACTTCTAGGGGGGACTAACTATGGCTACACCTTC.

CDR3 in DNA: TGTGCCAGCAGACTAGCGGACAGCACCTACACAGATACGCAGTATTTT. Translating gives CASRLADSTYTDTQYF. This chain joins TRBV27 and TRBJ2-3; 8 bases line up with TRBD2. The V segment lost 6 bases and the J segment 2 bases; nucleotides outside the gene matches: 10. Germline values: CDR1 MNHEY, CDR2 SMNVEV (reference sequence). CDR3 length equals 16 residues.

This rearrangement joins TRBV7-6 to TRBJ2-1, with 7 bases that match TRBD1. The CDR3 has 12 residues. With V trimmed by 5 bases and J by 7 bases, 2 bases remained unmatched. From germline, CDR1 is SGHVS and CDR2 FNYEAQ. CDR3 loop: CASSMGQNEQFF. The CDR3 nucleotides are TGTGCCAGCAGCATGGGACAGAATGAGCAGTTCTTC. The full variable domain, with the rest looked up from reference TRBV7-6 and TRBJ2-1, is GAGVSQSPRYKVTKRGQDVALRCDPISGHVSLYWYRQALGQGPEFLTYFNYEAQQDKSGLPNDRFSAERPEGSISTLTIQRTEQRDSAMYRCASSMGQNEQFFGPGTRLTVL.